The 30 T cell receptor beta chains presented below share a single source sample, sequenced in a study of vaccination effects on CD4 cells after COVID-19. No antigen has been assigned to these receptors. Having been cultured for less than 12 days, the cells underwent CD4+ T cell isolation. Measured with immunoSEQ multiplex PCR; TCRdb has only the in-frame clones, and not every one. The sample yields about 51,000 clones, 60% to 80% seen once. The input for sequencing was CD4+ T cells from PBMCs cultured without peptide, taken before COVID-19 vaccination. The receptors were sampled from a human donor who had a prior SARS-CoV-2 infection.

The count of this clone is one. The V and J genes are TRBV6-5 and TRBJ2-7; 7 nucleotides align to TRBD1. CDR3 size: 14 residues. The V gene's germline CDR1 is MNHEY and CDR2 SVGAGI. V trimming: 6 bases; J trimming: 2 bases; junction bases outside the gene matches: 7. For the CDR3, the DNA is TGTGCCAGCAGGAAGACAGGGCCAACCTACGAGCAGTACTTC. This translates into CASRKTGPTYEQYF.

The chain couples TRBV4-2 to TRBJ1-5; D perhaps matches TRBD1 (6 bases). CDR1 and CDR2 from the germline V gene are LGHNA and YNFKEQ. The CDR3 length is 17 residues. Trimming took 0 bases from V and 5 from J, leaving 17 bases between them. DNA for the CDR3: TGTGCCAGCAGCCAAGACCCCGGACAGAGGGGGGATCAGCCCCAGCATTTT. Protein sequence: CASSQDPGQRGDQPQHF.

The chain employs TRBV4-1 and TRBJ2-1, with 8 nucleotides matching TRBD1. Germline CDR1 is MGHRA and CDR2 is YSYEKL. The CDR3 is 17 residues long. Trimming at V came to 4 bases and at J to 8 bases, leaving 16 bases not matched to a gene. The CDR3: CASSPYGQGKRKYEQFF. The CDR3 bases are TGCGCCAGCAGCCCTTACGGACAGGGAAAAAGAAAGTATGAGCAGTTCTTC.

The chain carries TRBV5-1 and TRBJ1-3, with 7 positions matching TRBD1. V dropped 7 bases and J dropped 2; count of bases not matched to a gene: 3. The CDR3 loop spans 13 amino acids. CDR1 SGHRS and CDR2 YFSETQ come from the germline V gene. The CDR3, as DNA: TGCGCCAGCGCAGGGGGGACTGGAAACACCATATATTTT. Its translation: CASAGGTGNTIYF.

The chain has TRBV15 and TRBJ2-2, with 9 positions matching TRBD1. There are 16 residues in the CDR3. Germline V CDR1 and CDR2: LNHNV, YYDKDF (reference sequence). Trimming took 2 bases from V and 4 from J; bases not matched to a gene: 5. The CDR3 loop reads CATSRLLGQGTGELFF. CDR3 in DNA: TGTGCCACCAGCAGATTGTTGGGACAGGGCACCGGGGAGCTGTTTTTT.

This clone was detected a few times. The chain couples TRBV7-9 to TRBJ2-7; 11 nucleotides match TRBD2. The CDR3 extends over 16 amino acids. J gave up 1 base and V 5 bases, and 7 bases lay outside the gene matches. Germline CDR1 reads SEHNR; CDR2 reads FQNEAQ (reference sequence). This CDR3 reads CASSALLAGGSYEQYF. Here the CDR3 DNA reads TGTGCCAGCAGCGCACTTCTAGCGGGAGGTTCCTACGAGCAGTACTTC.

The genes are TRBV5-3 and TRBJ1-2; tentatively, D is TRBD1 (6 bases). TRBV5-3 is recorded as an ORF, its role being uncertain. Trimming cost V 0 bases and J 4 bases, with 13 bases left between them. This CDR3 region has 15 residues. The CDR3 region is CARSLGRGVGYGYTF. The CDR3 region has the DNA TGTGCCAGAAGCTTGGGGAGGGGGGTAGGCTATGGCTACACCTTC.

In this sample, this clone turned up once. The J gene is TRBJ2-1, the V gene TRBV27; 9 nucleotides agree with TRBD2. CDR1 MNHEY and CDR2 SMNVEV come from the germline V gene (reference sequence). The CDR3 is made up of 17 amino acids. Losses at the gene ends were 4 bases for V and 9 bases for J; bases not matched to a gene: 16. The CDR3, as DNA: TGTGCCAGCAGTTCTCCCCGGACTAGCGCGTTGAGGGGTGAGCAGTTCTTC. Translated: CASSSPRTSALRGEQFF.

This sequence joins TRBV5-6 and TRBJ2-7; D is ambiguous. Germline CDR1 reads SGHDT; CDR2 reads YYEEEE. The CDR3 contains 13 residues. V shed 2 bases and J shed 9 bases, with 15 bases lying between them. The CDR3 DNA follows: TGTGCCAGCAGCTTAGACAAATTGAGACGGCAGTACTTC. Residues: CASSLDKLRRQYF.

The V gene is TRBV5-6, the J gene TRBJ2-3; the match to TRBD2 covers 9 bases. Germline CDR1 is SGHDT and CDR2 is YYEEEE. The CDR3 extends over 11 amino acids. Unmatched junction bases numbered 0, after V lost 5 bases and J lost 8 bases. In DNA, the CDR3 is TGTGCCAGCAGAGCGGGGGGTACGCAGTATTTT. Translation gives CASRAGGTQYF.

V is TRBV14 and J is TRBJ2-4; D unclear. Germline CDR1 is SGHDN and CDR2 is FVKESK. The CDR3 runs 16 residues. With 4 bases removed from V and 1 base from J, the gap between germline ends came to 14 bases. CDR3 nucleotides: TGTGCCAGCAGCCTAAGTTTCGAAACGGCCAAAAACATTCAGTACTTC. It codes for CASSLSFETAKNIQYF.

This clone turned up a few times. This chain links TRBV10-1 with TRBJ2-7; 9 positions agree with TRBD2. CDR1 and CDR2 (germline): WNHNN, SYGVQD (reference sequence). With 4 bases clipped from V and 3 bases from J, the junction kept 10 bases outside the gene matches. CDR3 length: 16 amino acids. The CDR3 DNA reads TGCGCCAGCAGTGCACGCGGGAGGGCCCTCATCTACGAGCAGTACTTC. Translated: CASSARGRALIYEQYF.

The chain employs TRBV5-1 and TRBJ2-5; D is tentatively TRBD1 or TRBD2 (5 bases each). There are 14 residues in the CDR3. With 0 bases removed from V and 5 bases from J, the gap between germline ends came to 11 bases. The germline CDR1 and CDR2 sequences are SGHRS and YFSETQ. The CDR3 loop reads CASSLVFGAETQYF. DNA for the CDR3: TGCGCCAGCAGCTTGGTGTTCGGGGCTGAGACCCAGTACTTC.

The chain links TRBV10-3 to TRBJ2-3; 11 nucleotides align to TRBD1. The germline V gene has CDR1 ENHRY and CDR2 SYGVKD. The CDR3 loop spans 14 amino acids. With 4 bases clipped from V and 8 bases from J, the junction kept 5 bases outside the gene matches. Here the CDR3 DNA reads TGTGCCATCAGTGTGGGACAGGGGGAAACTACGCAGTATTTT. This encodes CAISVGQGETTQYF.

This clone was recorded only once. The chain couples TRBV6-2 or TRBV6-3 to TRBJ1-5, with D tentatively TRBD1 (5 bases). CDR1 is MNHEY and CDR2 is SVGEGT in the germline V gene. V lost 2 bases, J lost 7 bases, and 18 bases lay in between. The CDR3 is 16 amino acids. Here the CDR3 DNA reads TGTGCCAGCAGTTACCTATCCTCCCAGGGCCGACAGCCCCAGCATTTT. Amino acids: CASSYLSSQGRQPQHF.

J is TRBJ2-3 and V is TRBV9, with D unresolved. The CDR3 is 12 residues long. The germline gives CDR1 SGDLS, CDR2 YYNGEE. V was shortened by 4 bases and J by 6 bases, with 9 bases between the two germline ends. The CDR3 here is CASSPRLDTQYF. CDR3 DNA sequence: TGTGCCAGCAGCCCTAGGCTGGATACGCAGTATTTT.

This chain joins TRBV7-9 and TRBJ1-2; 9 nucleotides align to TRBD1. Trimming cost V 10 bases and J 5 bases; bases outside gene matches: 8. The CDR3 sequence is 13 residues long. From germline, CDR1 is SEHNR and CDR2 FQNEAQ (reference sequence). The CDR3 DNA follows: TGTGCCAACCCACAGGGGGCTGGGTATGGCTACACCTTC. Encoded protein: CANPQGAGYGYTF.

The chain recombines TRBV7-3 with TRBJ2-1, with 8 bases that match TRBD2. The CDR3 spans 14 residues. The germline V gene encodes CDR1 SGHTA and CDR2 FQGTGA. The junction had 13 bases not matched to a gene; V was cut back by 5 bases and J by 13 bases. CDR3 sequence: CASSQNLAGPVQFF. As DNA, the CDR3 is TGTGCCAGCAGCCAGAATCTAGCGGGCCCCGTCCAGTTCTTC.

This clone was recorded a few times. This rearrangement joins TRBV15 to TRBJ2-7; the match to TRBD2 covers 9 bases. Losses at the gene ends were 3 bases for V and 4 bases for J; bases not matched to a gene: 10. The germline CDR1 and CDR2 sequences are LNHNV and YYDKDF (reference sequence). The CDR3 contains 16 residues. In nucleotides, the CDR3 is TGTGCCACCAGCAGGGGACAAACGCTAGCGGGGTACGAGCAGTACTTC. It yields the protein CATSRGQTLAGYEQYF.

CDR3 amino acids: CASRTRAPLDYGYTF. As DNA, the CDR3 is TGTGCCAGCAGGACCAGGGCTCCACTTGACTATGGCTACACCTTC. The chain employs TRBV6-6 and TRBJ1-2, with a tentative D call TRBD1 (5 bases). V lost 6 bases to trimming and J lost 3 bases, with 17 bases between them. The CDR3 is 15 residues long. From germline, CDR1 is MNHNY and CDR2 SVGAGI (reference sequence).

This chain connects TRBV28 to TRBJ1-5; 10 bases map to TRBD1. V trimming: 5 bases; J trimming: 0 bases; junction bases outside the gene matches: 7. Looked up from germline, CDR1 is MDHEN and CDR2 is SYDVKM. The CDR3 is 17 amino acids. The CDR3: CASSGTGVSNSNQPQHF. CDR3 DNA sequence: TGTGCCAGCAGTGGGACAGGGGTTTCTAATAGCAATCAGCCCCAGCATTTT.

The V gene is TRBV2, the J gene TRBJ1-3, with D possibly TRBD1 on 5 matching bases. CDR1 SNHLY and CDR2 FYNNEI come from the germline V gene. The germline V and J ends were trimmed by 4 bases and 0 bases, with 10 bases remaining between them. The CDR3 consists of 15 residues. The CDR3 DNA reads TGTGCCAGCAGTGTAAGGGGCACCTCTGGAAACACCATATATTTT. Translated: CASSVRGTSGNTIYF. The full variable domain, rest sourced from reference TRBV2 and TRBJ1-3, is EPEVTQTPSHQVTQMGQEVILRCVPISNHLYFYWYRQILGQKVEFLVSFYNNEISEKSEIFDDQFSVERPDGSNFTLKIRSTKLEDSAMYFCASSVRGTSGNTIYFGEGSWLTVV.

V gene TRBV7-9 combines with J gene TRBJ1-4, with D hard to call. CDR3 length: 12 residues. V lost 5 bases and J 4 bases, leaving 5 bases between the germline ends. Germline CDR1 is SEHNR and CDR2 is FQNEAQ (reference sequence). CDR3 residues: CASSGYNEKLFF. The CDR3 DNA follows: TGTGCCAGCAGCGGGTATAATGAAAAACTGTTTTTT.

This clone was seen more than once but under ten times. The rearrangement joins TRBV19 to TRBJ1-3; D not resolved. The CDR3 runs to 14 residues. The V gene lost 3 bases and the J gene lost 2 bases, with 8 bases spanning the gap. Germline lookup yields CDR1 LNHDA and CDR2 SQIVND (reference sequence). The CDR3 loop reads CASSIVQTGNTIYF. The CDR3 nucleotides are TGTGCCAGTAGTATTGTCCAGACTGGAAACACCATATATTTT. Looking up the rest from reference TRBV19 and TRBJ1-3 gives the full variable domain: DGGITQSPKYLFRKEGQNVTLSCEQNLNHDAMYWYRQDPGQGLRLIYYSQIVNDFQKGDIAEGYSVSREKKESFPLTVTSAQKNPTAFYLCASSIVQTGNTIYFGEGSWLTVV.

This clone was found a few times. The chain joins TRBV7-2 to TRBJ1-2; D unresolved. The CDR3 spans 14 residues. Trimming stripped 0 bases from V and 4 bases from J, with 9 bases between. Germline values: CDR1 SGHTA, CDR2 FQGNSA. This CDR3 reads CASSLATIPYGYTF. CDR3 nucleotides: TGTGCCAGCAGCTTAGCGACAATCCCCTATGGCTACACCTTC.

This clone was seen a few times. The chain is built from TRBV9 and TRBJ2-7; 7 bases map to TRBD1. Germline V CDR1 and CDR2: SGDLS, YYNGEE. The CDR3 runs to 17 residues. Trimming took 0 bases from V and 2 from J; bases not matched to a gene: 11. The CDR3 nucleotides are TGTGCCAGCAGCGTAGGACTTCCAGGGGGTTCGGCCTACGAGCAGTACTTC. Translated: CASSVGLPGGSAYEQYF.

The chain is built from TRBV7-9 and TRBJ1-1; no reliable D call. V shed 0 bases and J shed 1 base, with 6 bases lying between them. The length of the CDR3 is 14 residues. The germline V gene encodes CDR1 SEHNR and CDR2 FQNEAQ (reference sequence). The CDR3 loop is CASSLASGNTEAFF. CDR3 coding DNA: TGTGCCAGCAGCTTAGCCTCGGGGAACACTGAAGCTTTCTTT.

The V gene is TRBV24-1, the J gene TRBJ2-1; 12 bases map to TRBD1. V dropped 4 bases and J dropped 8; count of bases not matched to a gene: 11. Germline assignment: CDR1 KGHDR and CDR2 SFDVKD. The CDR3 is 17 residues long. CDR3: CATSDRAGTGGFDEQFF. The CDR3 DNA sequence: TGTGCCACCAGTGACCGGGCGGGGACAGGGGGCTTCGATGAGCAGTTCTTC.

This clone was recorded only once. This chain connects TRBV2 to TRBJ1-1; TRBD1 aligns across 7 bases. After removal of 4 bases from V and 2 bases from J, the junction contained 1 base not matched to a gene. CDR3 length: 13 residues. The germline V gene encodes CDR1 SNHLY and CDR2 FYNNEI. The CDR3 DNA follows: TGTGCCAGCAGTGGACAGGGAAACACTGAAGCTTTCTTT. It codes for CASSGQGNTEAFF.

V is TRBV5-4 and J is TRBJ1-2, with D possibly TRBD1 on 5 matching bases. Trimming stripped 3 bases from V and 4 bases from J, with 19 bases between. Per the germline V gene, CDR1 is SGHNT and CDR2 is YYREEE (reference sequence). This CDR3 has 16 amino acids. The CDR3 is CASSSGGRQQGYGYTF. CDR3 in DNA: TGTGCCAGCAGCTCTGGAGGCAGGCAGCAGGGCTATGGCTACACCTTC. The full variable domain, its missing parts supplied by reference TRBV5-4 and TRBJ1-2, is ETGVTQSPTHLIKTRGQQVTLRCSSQSGHNTVSWYQQALGQGPQFIFQYYREEENGRGNFPPRFSGLQFPNYSSELNVNALELDDSALYLCASSSGGRQQGYGYTFGSGTRLTVV.